This entry features one TCR beta chain sequence. Its antigen remains unidentified. Base-call qualities are not available, and no considerably larger clone is one nucleotide away. This sample was included in a study of cytomegalovirus exposure and HLA in healthy donors (dated by TCRdb to the late 2010s). Background for the entire study: According to an earlier analysis of a few hundred of the donors, about 170 million T cells yielded over 100 million unique TCR beta sequences and approximately 300 Gb of sequence data. Around 300 gigabases of sequencing data and tens of millions of unique TCR sequences were included in an early release covering 500 to 750 HLA-typed donors. The genetic ancestry cluster associated with self-reported Caucasian donors included over 80% of the 398 genotyped donors. The study was designed to test whether signatures of past pathogen exposure could be identified by cataloging public T cell receptors. The study profiled the T cell repertoires of some 610 subjects by immunosequencing and related them to cytomegalovirus serostatus. In addition to the first cohort of 666 subjects, a separate validation cohort of 120 different subjects was used. To predict cytomegalovirus infection status, the study combined high-throughput TCR immunosequencing, statistical association of individual TCRs with disease status, and machine learning. In a later analysis, previously published TCR beta repertoires from several hundred donors were re-analyzed and high-resolution HLA genotyping was added so that TCR occurrence patterns could be studied. Rather than using new phenotypic data, the later analysis identified candidate immune exposures from TCR beta sequences and from how often those sequences occurred across donors. In an earlier analysis of roughly 580 of the donors, high-throughput TCR beta sequencing was used to judge whether each TCR beta V gene segment behaved as functional or pseudogenic. Alongside the repertoire data, information on donor age, sex, ethnicity and CMV serostatus was compiled. A later genetic analysis used genome-wide SNP genotypes for about 60% of the 666 donors, treating that subset as a discovery cohort. Every repertoire in the discovery cohort had been generated on one and the same sequencing platform. Both class I and class II loci were covered by HLA typing, at four-digit resolution. The number of donors typed differed by locus, with 629-630 for A, B, C, DRB1 and DQB1, 522 for DQA1, 600 to 610 for DPA1, and some 450 for DPB1. Because of strong linkage in the cohort, four or five DR-DQ haplotypes were treated as single units for association and clustering. Across approximately 400 genotyped donors of the cohort, an average of about 240,000 unique TCR beta nucleotide sequences per donor were sequenced, and roughly a sixth of those sequences were non-productive.

General study outcomes and caveats: A later analysis associated about 17,000 TCR beta sequences with specific HLA alleles at a false discovery rate of 0.05. The study gave a list of about 170 TCR beta chains associated with cytomegalovirus. Some IMGT-functional V segments, including TRBV6-2 and TRBV6-3, could not be distinguished by the 87-base-pair reads and were therefore excluded. According to the authors, the approach could potentially be generalized to other disease states and immunological phenotypes. A later analysis found that TCR association rates varied across HLA loci, with DRB1 alleles showing the most associated TCRs and HLA-C alleles the fewest. A cluster of highly shared sequence variants was judged likely to represent a technical artifact of the sequencing pipeline. Several of the top co-occurrence clusters appeared to be linked to parvovirus B19, influenza, CMV and Epstein-Barr virus, according to a later analysis. An earlier analysis of approximately 570 of the donors showed that most TCR beta V segments appeared in productive rearrangements either about 87% or about 30% of the time, which broadly matched IMGT annotations. Cytomegalovirus status was reported to be diagnosed by the classifier with high specificity and sensitivity in both the original and validation cohorts. A further reported finding was that TCR beta sequences accurately predicted the HLA-A and HLA-B alleles for most subjects in the first cohort. Most TCR sequences were observed very rarely across donors, whereas some public TCRs were present in many individuals. For the cohort, immune exposure information was limited to CMV serostatus. Strong co-occurrence of HLA alleles, especially DR and DQ, made assigning TCR associations to individual alleles difficult. In vitro tests confirmed that a few of the cytomegalovirus-associated TCR beta chains recognize cytomegalovirus antigens. According to a later genetic analysis, donors in an Asian-associated ancestry cluster had fewer N-insertions in productive TCRs than the roughly 660-donor mean. Only TCR beta chains were sequenced in this cohort, and the absence of alpha or paired-chain data limited detectable features. Correlated functional status among segregating V segments might be attributable to linkage disequilibrium, but an unknown experimental factor could not be ruled out. Compared with equally common non-associated chains, HLA-associated TCR beta chains in a later analysis were more clonally expanded and had lower generation probabilities. Because counts were too low, roughly 16 rarely observed V segments, including chromosome 9 orphons, were excluded from the earlier analysis of fewer than 650 of the donors. Most CMV-associated TCR beta chains appeared to be HLA-restricted in a later analysis, and the HLA associations seemed to be driven largely by CMV exposure. In a later genetic analysis, a missense DCLRE1C variant was associated with V-gene and J-gene trimming of TCR beta chains, and the association was replicated in an independent cohort. Because HLA typing was missing for some donors at each locus, association tests included only the typed subset. Presence/absence analyses assumed roughly uniform sequencing depth across donors, an assumption that may not hold.

The CDR3 goes from the cysteine to the phenylalanine over 14 residues. CDR3 DNA is the only sequence kept; it has 42 bases, read in frame from the first base. V is cut back by 3 bases and J by 6 bases, with 6 bases in the junction unmatched. The germline V gene encodes CDR1 KGHSH and CDR2 LQKENI. The library was built by means of the immunoSEQ multiplex PCR assay. The multiplex PCR relied on a mix of 60 forward primers for TCR Vbeta segments and 13 reverse primers for TCR Jbeta segments. The CDR3 region of rearranged TCR beta genes was amplified from genomic DNA by a multiplex PCR assay. On the Illumina HiSeq System, the amplified TCR beta libraries were sequenced as 87-base-pair reads. Turning to the authors' computational methods: A later analysis tallied some 79 million unique TCR beta chains across the 666 repertoires, and approximately 12 million of those chains were shared by two or more donors. Raw reads were error-corrected and collapsed into unique sequences with a nearest-neighbor algorithm that merged closely related sequences to remove PCR and sequencing errors. CDR3 sequences were aligned to IMGT reference sequences to assign V, D and J gene segments. For a sequence to be retained, at least a six-nucleotide match to both a V gene segment and a J gene segment was required. A rearrangement was called productive if the CDR3 had no stop codons and remained in frame with V and J, and every other rearrangement was called non-productive. Following IMGT convention, CDR3 was defined as the stretch from the second conserved V-encoded cysteine to the conserved J-encoded phenylalanine. In an earlier analysis of around 600 of the donors, sequences lacking an unambiguous match to a single V gene segment were excluded. In an earlier analysis of several hundred of the donors, a V segment was called functional when productive rearrangements were above 56.7%, and segregating when the standard deviation between donors exceeded 5%. A statistical classification framework was built to diagnose cytomegalovirus status from the catalog of TCR beta chain sequences. In a later analysis, V and J genes were assigned by comparing TCR nucleotide sequences against IMGT/GENE-DB human TR gene sequences. In a later analysis, CDR3 sequences and most-parsimonious VDJ recombination scenarios were assigned using the TCRdist pipeline. In a later analysis, every TCR beta chain was defined by the combination of its CDR3 amino acid sequence and its V-gene family, and reads without a unique V-gene family were dropped. As a way to deal with suspected cross-contamination and a sequencing artifact, a later analysis dropped under 600 nucleotide sequences that were highly shared and had low generation probability. For each public chain, a later analysis derived a clonal expansion index from normalized ranks of inferred template counts within each repertoire. In a later analysis, generation probabilities were computed using a VDJ recombination model fitted to out-of-frame rearrangements, and the results were checked against IGoR. In a later analysis, hypergeometric tests were used to score TCR-TCR, TCR-HLA and TCR-CMV co-occurrence, with a repertoire-size bias correction applied to TCR pairs. In a later analysis, false discovery rates were estimated by permuting HLA or CMV assignments 20 times. A later analysis grouped co-occurring TCRs with DBSCAN, adding TCRdist sequence similarity when clustering within HLA-allele-positive subsets. For co-occurrence clustering, repertoires with fewer than 30,000 or more than 120,000 public chains were excluded, along with roughly 5 repertoires with anomalous nucleotide sharing. Here the immuneACCESS table is served through TCRdb, limited to in-frame sequences with V and J called. Missing clones are a known gap in these copies; in checked studies unresolved V genes cover under half, and the rest lacks a known reason. V, J and clone size were drawn from that table, and D and trimming were deduced from the DNA. The sample contains 85,000 to 130,000 clones, around 76% of them found a single time. Of the sample, about 4% is held by the ten largest clones.

The cohort was made up of 500 to 800 healthy bone marrow donors. All cohort members were sampled while nominally healthy, although unrecorded immune exposures were likely present. The donor tested CMV seropositive and was one of the 289 seropositive cohort members. Each donor provided a peripheral blood sample, and peripheral blood mononuclear cells were used for TCR beta sequencing. The Qiagen DNeasy Blood Extraction Kit was used to extract genomic DNA from the blood cell samples. The clonotype comes from a woman aged 50 to 65 in good health and CMV-seropositive. The rearranged segments are TRBV18 and TRBJ1-1, and 8 junctional nucleotides match TRBD1. Source material: PBMCs. In nucleotide form, the sequence is TGTGCCAGCTCACCTAACTCAGGGGGCCCTGAAGCTTTCTTT. This sequence encodes CASSPNSGGPEAFF.